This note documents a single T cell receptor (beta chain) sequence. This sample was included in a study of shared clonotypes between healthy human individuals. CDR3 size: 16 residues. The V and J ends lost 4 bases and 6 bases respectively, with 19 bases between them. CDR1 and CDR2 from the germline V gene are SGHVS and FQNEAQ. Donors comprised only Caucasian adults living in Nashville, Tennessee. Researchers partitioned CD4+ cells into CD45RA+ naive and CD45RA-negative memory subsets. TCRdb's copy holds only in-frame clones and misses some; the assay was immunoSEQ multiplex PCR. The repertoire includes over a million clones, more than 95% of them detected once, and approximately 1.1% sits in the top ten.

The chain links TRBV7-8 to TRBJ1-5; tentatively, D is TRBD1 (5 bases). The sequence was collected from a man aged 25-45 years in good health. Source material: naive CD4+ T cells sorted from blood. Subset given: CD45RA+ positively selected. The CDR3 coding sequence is TGTGCCAGCAGCTCCGGGACTTCCCTGAGGGGTCAGCCCCAGCATTTT. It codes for CASSSGTSLRGQPQHF.